This entry describes one TCR beta chain. Antigen specificity is unknown. This entry is derived from a study of monozygotic twins with inflammatory bowel disease. This CDR3 has 11 amino acids. Germline V gene data show CDR1 as MNHEY and CDR2 as SVGAGI. UMIs bearing a 6-nucleotide sample barcode were added through template switching. TCRdb re-called the 5' RACE reads; one entry per CDR3 protein, DNA not given. The sample totals 150,000 or so distinct CDR3 sequences. General study results and limits: Nothing supported a single strong signal or clonotype that was associated with IBD. TCRbeta diversity (inverse Simpson) was lower in IBD patients than in healthy co-twins.

The receptor was derived from a human donor with ulcerative colitis or Crohn's disease, or a healthy co-twin of an affected twin (not recorded which). The sample was blood. The V call is TRBV6-5, the J call TRBJ1-1. This chain's CDR3 is CASSRDSEAFF.